This entry concerns a single T cell receptor beta chain. The sample is drawn from a study of blood T cell repertoires in COVID-19. Study details: COVID-19 samples collected from the United States, Italy and Spain covered acute and convalescent phases.

Sequencing used immunoSEQ multiplex PCR; TCRdb keeps in-frame clones, though not all of them. Found here are about 140,000 clones, 76% of them singletons; the top ten hold under 6%. The germline gives CDR1 GTSNPN, CDR2 SVGIG (reference sequence). The CDR3 has 13 residues. V shed 0 bases and J shed 4 bases, with 10 bases lying between them. Sequenced: peripheral blood. V gene TRBV30 combines with J gene TRBJ2-7, with D possibly matching TRBD2 (6 bases). This sequence originates from a woman of 80 years or more with active or convalescent COVID-19. The CDR3 here is CAWSVLREYEQYF. CDR3 bases: TGTGCCTGGAGTGTATTGCGGGAATACGAGCAGTACTTC.